These T cell receptor beta chains were read from a single sample in a study of T cells after yellow fever vaccination. TCRdb analysed the 5' RACE reads with MiXCR anew, one entry per CDR3 protein. The sample has some 560,000 distinct CDR3 sequences, about 19% seen once. This specimen was PBMCs, taken 15 days after the yellow fever booster vaccination. These receptors were obtained from a man aged 30-40 years who received the YFV17D yellow fever vaccine. The CDR3 runs from the conserved cysteine through the conserved F or W. Each record gives: D gene, J gene, V gene, CDR3 length, clone size, CDR3 protein, CDR3 DNA. The D gene is left open where the match is weak. For some rows the clone size is stated as once, few or many, or as a class when expanded; others skip it.

>NA|TRBJ2-3|TRBV7-6|14|NA
CASSLGSLADTQYF
TGTGCCAGCAGCTTAGGGTCCCTCGCAGATACGCAGTATTTT
>NA|TRBJ2-5|TRBV15|13|NA
CATSTPTTETQYF
TGTGCCACCAGCACTCCGACTACAGAGACCCAGTACTTC
>NA|TRBJ2-7|TRBV20-1|14|few
CSALSWGQGYEQYF
TGCAGTGCCCTCTCCTGGGGGCAAGGCTACGAGCAGTACTTC
>NA|TRBJ2-3|TRBV24-1|14|few
CATSDPTSADTQYF
TGTGCCACCAGTGACCCGACTAGTGCAGATACGCAGTATTTT
>TRBD2|TRBJ2-1|TRBV3-1|16|few
CASSQDYREVNNEQFF
TGTGCCAGCAGCCAAGATTACCGGGAGGTAAACAATGAGCAGTTCTTC
>NA|TRBJ2-7|TRBV5-5|17|NA
CASSLKRHTIYSYEQYF
TGTGCCAGCAGCTTGAAGCGGCATACTATTTACTCCTACGAGCAGTACTTC
>TRBD2|TRBJ2-3|TRBV7-9|16|few
CASSSPLAGEADTQYF
TGTGCCAGCAGCTCGCCGTTAGCGGGAGAGGCAGATACGCAGTATTTT
>NA|TRBJ2-3|TRBV29-1|8|NA
CSADTQYF
TGCAGCGCCGATACGCAGTATTTT
>NA|TRBJ2-1|TRBV25-1|15|NA
CASSRRGKRSNEQFF
TGTGCCAGCAGTAGGCGGGGAAAGAGGAGCAATGAGCAGTTCTTC
>TRBD2|TRBJ2-7|TRBV7-2|15|NA
CASSFDGRSSYEQYF
TGTGCCAGCAGCTTTGACGGGAGGAGCTCCTACGAGCAGTACTTC